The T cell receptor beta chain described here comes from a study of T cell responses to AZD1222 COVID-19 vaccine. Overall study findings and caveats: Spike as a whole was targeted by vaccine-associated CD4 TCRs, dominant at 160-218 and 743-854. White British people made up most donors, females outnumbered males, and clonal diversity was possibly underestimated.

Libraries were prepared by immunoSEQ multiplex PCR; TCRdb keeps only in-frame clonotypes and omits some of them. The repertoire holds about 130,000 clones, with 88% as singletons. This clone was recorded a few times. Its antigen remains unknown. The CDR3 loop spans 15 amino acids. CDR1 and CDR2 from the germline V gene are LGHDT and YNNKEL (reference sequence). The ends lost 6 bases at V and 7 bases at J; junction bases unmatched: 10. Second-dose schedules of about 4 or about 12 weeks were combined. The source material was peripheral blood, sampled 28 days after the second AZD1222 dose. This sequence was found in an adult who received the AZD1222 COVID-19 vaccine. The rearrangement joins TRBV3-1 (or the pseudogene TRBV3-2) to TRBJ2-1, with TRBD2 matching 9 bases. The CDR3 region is CASRSTGTSSNEQFF. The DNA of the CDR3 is TGTGCCAGCAGAAGTACCGGGACTAGCTCTAATGAGCAGTTCTTC.